The 18 T cell receptor beta chains listed next were all sequenced from one sample in a study of blood T cell repertoires in COVID-19. Sequenced by immunoSEQ multiplex PCR; TCRdb stores in-frame clones only, minus some. This table holds some 220,000 clones, approximately 87% found once. Input material: PBMCs or T cells enriched from blood (not recorded which). The receptors here all came from a woman aged 45-65 years in a cohort exposed to, infected with or recovered from COVID-19 (not recorded which).

This rearrangement joins TRBV28 to TRBJ1-2, with D perhaps TRBD1 (5 bases). This CDR3 comprises 13 residues. CDR1 and CDR2 from the germline V gene are MDHEN and SYDVKM. V was pared by 2 bases and J by 3 bases, with 7 bases between. The CDR3: CASSLTGHYGYTF. The CDR3 DNA reads as TGTGCCAGCAGTTTAACAGGTCACTATGGCTACACCTTC.

The chain combines TRBV9 with TRBJ1-1; 8 bases are a match to TRBD1. Germline CDR1 and CDR2: SGDLS and YYNGEE. J lost 4 bases, V lost 4 bases, and 6 bases had no gene match. This CDR3 region has 14 residues. CDR3 protein: CASSPRGQITEAFF. The CDR3, as DNA: TGTGCCAGCAGCCCCAGGGGGCAGATCACTGAAGCTTTCTTT.

V is TRBV5-6 and J is TRBJ2-7; TRBD1 agrees at 7 bases. The length of the CDR3 is 18 residues. J lost 7 bases, V lost 5 bases, and 24 bases had no gene match. Germline V gene sequence: CDR1 SGHDT, CDR2 YYEEEE. CDR3 in DNA: TGTGCCAGCAGTAAAATTGCCCTGAAAATGGACAGGACGGGGGAGCAGTACTTC. Amino acid sequence: CASSKIALKMDRTGEQYF.

This clone was observed a handful of times. CDR3 region: CASSITPGRGRYGYTF. In nucleotides, the CDR3 is TGTGCCAGCAGCATAACCCCGGGCAGGGGGAGATATGGCTACACCTTC. The rearrangement uses TRBV7-8 and TRBJ1-2; 7 bases match TRBD1. Germline V gene lookup returns CDR1 SGHVS and CDR2 FQNEAQ. The CDR3 spans 16 residues. J was trimmed by 5 bases and V by 5 bases; bases with no gene match: 14.

This sequence joins TRBV6-5 and TRBJ2-1; D unresolved. Trimming left V 5 bases short and J 4 bases short, with 3 bases between. The germline V gene has CDR1 MNHEY and CDR2 SVGAGI. The CDR3 runs 11 residues. CDR3 sequence: CASSPYNEQFF. The CDR3 nucleotides read TGTGCCAGCAGTCCGTACAATGAGCAGTTCTTC.

Only a few counts were recorded for this clone. J is TRBJ1-2 and V is TRBV5-1; D call uncertain. Trimming left V 4 bases short and J 4 bases short, with 11 bases between. The V gene's germline CDR1 is SGHRS and CDR2 YFSETQ. The CDR3 contains 13 residues. The CDR3 nucleotides are TGCGCCAGCAGCGGCGGAAGCCTCTATGGCTACACCTTC. Its protein product is CASSGGSLYGYTF.

This chain links TRBV5-1 with TRBJ2-6, with a tentative D call TRBD1 (5 bases). The CDR3 runs to 16 residues. CDR1 is SGHRS, CDR2 YFSETQ, per germline. V was clipped by 3 bases and J by 0 bases, with 10 bases between them. CDR3 DNA sequence: TGCGCCAGCAGCTCCGACAGCTACTCTGGGGCCAACGTCCTGACTTTC. This encodes CASSSDSYSGANVLTF.

J is TRBJ2-3 and V is TRBV5-1; 9 nucleotides match TRBD2. Germline-derived CDR1 and CDR2 are SGHRS and YFSETQ. Trimming removed 0 bases from V and 6 bases from J; junction bases left unmatched: 8. There are 16 residues in the CDR3. The CDR3 loop is CASSLGGTSIFDTQYF. The CDR3 DNA follows: TGCGCCAGCAGCTTGGGCGGGACTAGCATTTTCGATACGCAGTATTTT.

About this clone: At one end the junction does not follow the germline gene, possibly because of a read error. The gene calls are TRBV2 and TRBJ1-2; possible D gene TRBD1, 5 bases. Germline-derived CDR1 and CDR2 are SNHLY and FYNNEI. This CDR3 has 10 amino acids. CDR3: CASEIGDICF. The CDR3 DNA reads TGTGCCAGCGAAATAGGGGATATCTGCTTC. The variable domain in full, completed from reference TRBV2 and TRBJ1-2, reads EPEVTQTPSHQVTQMGQEVILRCVPISNHLYFYWYRQILGQKVEFLVSFYNNEISEKSEIFDDQFSVERPDGSNFTLKIRSTKLEDSAMYFCASEIGDICFGSGTRLTVV.

The gene calls are TRBV12-5 and TRBJ2-3; 10 nucleotides match TRBD1. Germline-derived CDR1 and CDR2 are LGHNT and FRNRAP. V shed 7 bases, J shed 1 base, and the junction held 8 bases outside the gene matches. CDR3 length equals 16 residues. CDR3 nucleotides: TGTGCTAGTGCAAGGGGGGACAGGGGAGGCACAGATACGCAGTATTTT. This gives the protein CASARGDRGGTDTQYF.

The chain joins TRBV11-2 to TRBJ1-4, with D unresolved. Germline V gene data show CDR1 as SGHAT and CDR2 as FQNNGV. The V end was cut by 1 base, the J end by 10 bases, with 4 bases between. The CDR3 contains 11 residues. The CDR3 loop is CASSLGGKLFF. CDR3 DNA sequence: TGTGCCAGCAGCTTAGGCGGAAAACTGTTTTTT.

Here the CDR3 reads CASSPGLAGVDQETQYF. The CDR3 DNA sequence: TGCGCCAGCAGCCCCGGACTAGCGGGGGTCGACCAAGAGACCCAGTACTTC. The chain employs TRBV5-1 and TRBJ2-5, with TRBD2 identical over 13 bases. Germline values: CDR1 SGHRS, CDR2 YFSETQ. The CDR3 sequence is 17 residues long. J was trimmed by 0 bases and V by 4 bases; bases with no gene match: 6.

V usage is TRBV28 and J usage is TRBJ2-5; 9 nucleotides agree with TRBD1. The germline V gene encodes CDR1 MDHEN and CDR2 SYDVKM. CDR3 length: 16 amino acids. J lost 7 bases, V lost 5 bases, and 14 bases had no gene match. CDR3 coding DNA: TGTGCCAGCAGTCCTAGCTCCCGGGACAGGGCGGGGACCCAGTACTTC. Translated, it gives CASSPSSRDRAGTQYF.

The chain uses TRBV3-1 (or the pseudogene TRBV3-2) and TRBJ1-1, with D unclear. This CDR3 comprises 15 residues. Germline loops: CDR1 LGHDT, CDR2 YNNKEL (reference sequence). Between the trimmed V and J ends, which lost 4 bases and 2 bases, there was a span of 14 bases. The CDR3 reads CASSPPGRINTEAFF. The CDR3 coding sequence is TGTGCCAGCAGCCCCCCGGGTAGGATAAACACTGAAGCTTTCTTT.

This sequence joins TRBV6-5 and TRBJ1-3; TRBD1 matches 8 bases. CDR1 MNHEY and CDR2 SVGAGI come from the germline V gene. V trimming: 6 bases; J trimming: 4 bases; junction bases outside the gene matches: 5. The CDR3 length is 14 residues. The CDR3 DNA reads as TGTGCCAGCAGGGACAGGGATTTCGGAAACACCATATATTTT. Protein sequence: CASRDRDFGNTIYF.

With regard to this clone: Additional DNA sequences in this sample encode the identical CDR3. This chain joins TRBV6-5 and TRBJ1-1, with D unclear. This CDR3 contains 14 residues. Germline V CDR1 and CDR2: MNHEY, SVGAGI. V was clipped by 0 bases and J by 2 bases, with 7 bases between them. The CDR3 DNA reads as TGTGCCAGCAGTTACTCTGGAGGAAACACTGAAGCTTTCTTT. This translates into CASSYSGGNTEAFF.

This chain connects TRBV5-6 to TRBJ2-1; 9 nucleotides match TRBD2. CDR3 length equals 16 residues. CDR1 and CDR2 (germline): SGHDT, YYEEEE. J gave up 5 bases and V 4 bases, and 10 bases lay outside the gene matches. This CDR3 is CASSLPSGGKNNEQFF. Written as DNA, the CDR3 is TGTGCCAGCAGCCTGCCGAGCGGGGGGAAAAACAATGAGCAGTTCTTC. Full variable domain (rest looked up from reference TRBV5-6 and TRBJ2-1): DAGVTQSPTHLIKTRGQQVTLRCSPKSGHDTVSWYQQALGQGPQFIFQYYEEEERQRGNFPDRFSGHQFPNYSSELNVNALLLGDSALYLCASSLPSGGKNNEQFFGPGTRLTVL.

The chain employs TRBV5-1 and TRBJ1-2; TRBD1 matches 10 bases. This CDR3 spans 14 amino acids. The junction had 3 bases not matched to a gene; V was cut back by 3 bases and J by 4 bases. Germline V lookup: CDR1 SGHRS, CDR2 YFSETQ. CDR3 bases: TGCGCCAGCAGCTCCGGGACAGGGGTCTATGGCTACACCTTC. Translation: CASSSGTGVYGYTF.